This entry concerns a single TCR beta chain. Its target is unknown. These data originate in a study of CD4 T cells in relation to SARS-CoV-2 and coronaviruses. Findings of the study overall: Samples before the pandemic and after infection were not matched within any donor. The assay detects memory recall responses, not culture-primed primary responses. In around 63% of donors, memory CD4+ clonotypes crossrecognized SARS-CoV-2 and at least one common cold coronavirus spike.

The assay was immunoSEQ multiplex PCR, and TCRdb's table has in-frame clones only and misses some. The table records about 68,000 clones, about 92% of them present only once. Before the COVID-19 pandemic, during about 2010-2019, CD4+ T cells were taken from unexposed donors. The junction had 5 bases not matched to a gene; V was cut back by 7 bases and J by 7 bases. This CDR3 region has 15 residues. The germline V gene has CDR1 SEHNR and CDR2 FQNEAQ (reference sequence). The sample taken for sequencing was naive CD4+ T cells from PBMCs. Subset: naive CD4+ T cells isolated by negative enrichment. The chain joins TRBV7-9 to TRBJ2-2, with TRBD2 matching over 14 bases. This clonotype was obtained from a human donor in good health. The CDR3 DNA sequence: TGTGCCAGCAAGTTGACTAGCGGGGGGGACGGGGAGCTGTTTTTT. Translation: CASKLTSGGDGELFF. The full variable domain, completed using reference TRBV7-9 and TRBJ2-2, is DTGVSQNPRHKITKRGQNVTFRCDPISEHNRLYWYRQTLGQGPEFLTYFQNEAQLEKSRLLSDRFSAERPKGSFSTLEIQRTEQGDSAMYLCASKLTSGGDGELFFGEGSRLTVL.